This T cell receptor beta chain is from a study of post-analysis software for immune sequencing data. There are 18 residues in the CDR3. Each TCR beta cDNA library carried unique molecular identifiers. Once about 0.9 to 11 million T cells were used, approximately 470,000 cDNA molecules resulted. A single record per CDR3 protein comes from TCRdb applying MiXCR to the PCR reads. The sample lists about 400,000 distinct CDR3 sequences; approximately 38% were seen once. The study's findings and limits: TRBV5-6, TRBV5-1 and TRBV20-1 were among 4 or 5 TRBV segments more frequent in patients than controls. Batch-matched samples strongly co-clustered by F measure.

On this clonotype: What it recognizes is unknown. One end of the junction is discordant with germline, which a read error may explain.

The origin of this receptor is a girl aged 5-17 years with multiple sclerosis. The material sequenced was blood. The genes are TRBV12-3 or TRBV12-4 and TRBJ1-2; 7 nucleotides line up with TRBD1. CDR3 nucleotides: TGTGCCAGCAGTTTCCACCCAAGAGGGGGCAGTAGGTCCTATGGCAACACCTTC. It is translated as CASSFHPRGGSRSYGNTF.